This T cell receptor (beta chain) emerged from a study of Graves' ophthalmopathy and Graves' hyperthyroidism. Study findings and constraints: Detection in blood was also observed for most expanded thyroid clonotypes above 0.001 frequency. With a specificity of roughly 72% and a sensitivity of just under 71%, the model predicted ophthalmopathy progression.

Amplified material comprised TCR beta CDR3 regions derived from RNA transcripts. Second-round multiplex PCR came after a first-round RT-PCR that employed HTBI primers. MiXCR, run by TCRdb on the multiplex PCR reads, gives a single entry per CDR3 protein. The sample yields roughly 400,000 distinct CDR3 sequences, less than 20% seen once. This clonotype came up many times. The antigen remains undetermined. Germline CDR1 reads SGHRS; CDR2 reads YFSETQ. Trimming stripped 5 bases from V and 8 bases from J, with 11 bases between. The CDR3 runs to 13 residues. The specimen was peripheral blood. The receptor was isolated from a woman under 30 with stable Graves' hyperthyroidism. The chain couples TRBV5-1 to TRBJ1-6; D call uncertain. The chain's CDR3 is CASRQRIDSPLHF. DNA for the CDR3: TGCGCCAGCAGGCAACGGATAGATTCACCCCTCCACTTT.